This TCR beta chain was sequenced during a study of shared clonotypes between healthy human individuals. Study at large: Researchers drew samples from two women and a few men aged 18 to 49.

Some clones are missing from TCRdb's copy, which holds only in-frame ones; the method was immunoSEQ multiplex PCR. Among about a million clones listed, approximately 75% were seen once. This clone turned up a few times. Germline and junction disagree at one end, which may indicate a read error. The CDR3 extends over 9 amino acids. Germline assignment: CDR1 MGHRA and CDR2 YSYEKL. The sequenced material came from memory CD4+ T cells from PBMCs. The subset is: CD45RA-negative fraction. The chain couples TRBV4-1 to TRBJ2-7; no clear D. The sequence was collected from a man aged 18 to 35 in good health. Some clones in this sample may be carry-over from other donors' samples. The CDR3 sequence is CASSQDGHF. In nucleotides, the CDR3 is TGCGCCAGCAGCCAAGACGGCCACTTC.